Detailed here is one TCR beta chain. The antigen this receptor binds is unknown. The record has no base qualities; no much larger clone is one base away. In this study, focal radiation therapy paired with CTLA-4 blockade (ipilimumab) was tested in patients who had chemo-refractory metastatic non-small-cell lung cancer. These data originate in a study of radiotherapy plus CTLA-4 blockade in lung cancer (dated by TCRdb to between 2017 and 2018). General notes on the study: Among enrolled patients, 18% had an objective response and roughly 30% reached disease control. The investigation overall reported the following: Increased serum interferon-beta after radiation, together with early dynamic changes in blood T cell clones, were reported to be the strongest predictors of response. TCR clones derived from tumors expanded in peripheral blood after treatment with radiotherapy and ipilimumab.

V is reduced by 2 bases and J by 0 bases, leaving a spacing of 8 bases between them. The germline V gene encodes CDR1 MNHEY and CDR2 SMNVEV (reference sequence). Measured from the cysteine to the phenylalanine, the CDR3 is 15 residues long. The sequence is cut down to CDR3 DNA, 45 bases in frame from base 1. The receptor library was made with the immunoSEQ multiplex PCR assay. The immuneACCESS repertoire file appears here via TCRdb, limited to in-frame rearrangements. These files lack a portion of the clones; in checked studies, under half of the deficit traces to unresolved V genes, and the cause of the others is not known. The sample table shows some 50,000 clones, and around 76% are seen once. The top ten hold around 8.3% of the sample.

The sequence is built from TRBV27 and TRBJ2-1, with the D gene too uncertain to name. The source material was peripheral blood, sampled from a patient treated with radiotherapy plus ipilimumab. The receptor's source is a human donor with non-small cell lung cancer who had stable disease on radiotherapy plus ipilimumab. The bases are TGTGCCAGCAGTTTAGGGTGGAGCTCCTACAATGAGCAGTTCTTC. It is translated as CASSLGWSSYNEQFF.